What follows is one T cell receptor (beta chain) and its context. This CDR3 is built from 15 residues. V gave up 1 base and J gave up 2 bases, with 6 bases separating them. Looked up from germline, CDR1 is SEHNR and CDR2 is FQNEAQ (reference sequence). This entry is derived from a study of blood T cell repertoires in COVID-19. Across the study: Acute and convalescent COVID-19 specimens originated in the United States, Italy and Spain. Sample material is recorded as cDNA or gDNA derived from T cells, B-cell-depleted T cells, or PBMCs.

Original processing notes: Using reference gene primer amplification, nucleated cell counts were estimated. The assay was immunoSEQ multiplex PCR, and TCRdb's table has in-frame clones only and misses some. Clone size and V and J calls were adopted from that table, with D and trimming inferred from the DNA. This repertoire shows roughly 250,000 clones, around 81% found once; its top ten account for around 3%. This TCR was sampled from an older woman with active or convalescent COVID-19. The chain couples TRBV7-9 to TRBJ2-6, with D possibly matching TRBD2 (6 bases). The material sequenced was peripheral blood. CDR3 region: CASSLGGAGANVLTF. The CDR3 region has the DNA TGTGCCAGCAGCTTAGGCGGGGCTGGGGCCAACGTCCTGACTTTC.